These 19 T cell receptor beta chains share one sample of origin, sequenced in a study of cytomegalovirus exposure and HLA in healthy donors. Amplification used 60 Vbeta primers and 13 Jbeta primers. The protocol was immunoSEQ multiplex PCR, while the TCRdb copy is restricted to in-frame clones and leaves out a portion. The sample records more than 80,000 clones, roughly four fifths being singletons. Sequenced input: PBMCs. The receptors stem from a man between 45 and 60 years old in good health and CMV-seronegative.

This sequence joins TRBV18 and TRBJ1-5; a weak D match, TRBD1 (5 bases). Germline V lookup: CDR1 KGHSH, CDR2 LQKENI. Between the trimmed V and J ends, which lost 2 bases and 2 bases, there was a span of 10 bases. The CDR3 totals 15 residues. CDR3 in amino acids: CASSPGQSGNQPQHF. As DNA, the CDR3 is TGTGCCAGCTCACCAGGACAATCGGGCAATCAGCCCCAGCATTTT. The entire variable domain, with the rest obtained from reference TRBV18 and TRBJ1-5, is as follows: NAGVMQNPRHLVRRRGQEARLRCSPMKGHSHVYWYRQLPEEGLKFMVYLQKENIIDESGMPKERFSAEFPKEGPSILRIQQVVRGDSAAYFCASSPGQSGNQPQHFGDGTRLSIL.

The chain recombines TRBV28 with TRBJ2-5, with a weak D call TRBD1 (5 bases). Germline loops: CDR1 MDHEN, CDR2 SYDVKM. The CDR3 totals 13 residues. Trimming left V 4 bases short and J 2 bases short, with 8 bases between. The CDR3: CASSSDSQETQYF. CDR3 nucleotide sequence: TGTGCCAGCAGTTCCGACAGTCAAGAGACCCAGTACTTC.

The chain's CDR3 is CASSLKPRLNTGELFF. CDR3 coding DNA: TGTGCCAGCAGCTTAAAGCCGCGCCTAAACACCGGGGAGCTGTTTTTT. The rearrangement joins TRBV7-3 to TRBJ2-2; no clear D. Per the germline V gene, CDR1 is SGHTA and CDR2 is FQGTGA. The CDR3 extends over 16 amino acids. V was clipped by 1 base and J by 2 bases, with 11 bases between them.

CDR3 protein: CASSYSTGVLSYEQYF. The DNA of the CDR3 is TGTGCCAGCAGTTACTCGACAGGGGTTCTTTCCTACGAGCAGTACTTC. The chain uses TRBV6-5 and TRBJ2-7; 8 nucleotides agree with TRBD1. The length of the CDR3 is 16 residues. Germline assignment: CDR1 MNHEY and CDR2 SVGAGI. V dropped 0 bases and J dropped 1; count of bases not matched to a gene: 5.

This clone was counted a single time. The chain is built from TRBV11-3 and TRBJ2-5; TRBD1 is a possible D gene (6 bases). The CDR3 has 16 residues. Trimming cost V 1 base and J 3 bases, with 15 bases left between them. Germline V gene lookup returns CDR1 SGHNT and CDR2 YENEEA. The CDR3: CASSLGRGGSEETQYF. The CDR3 bases are TGTGCCAGCAGCTTAGGAAGAGGGGGTAGTGAAGAGACCCAGTACTTC.

DNA for the CDR3: TGTGCCAGCAGTGAATCCTCTTTGGGCGGGGTAGCCAAAAACATTCAGTACTTC. The encoded protein is CASSESSLGGVAKNIQYF. The chain couples TRBV25-1 to TRBJ2-4; tentative D call: TRBD2 (6 bases). V was pared by 1 base and J by 0 bases, with 16 bases between. Germline-derived CDR1 and CDR2 are MGHDK and SYGVNS. The CDR3 runs to 18 residues.

The chain combines TRBV14 with TRBJ1-1, with D possibly matching TRBD1 (5 bases). This CDR3 spans 14 amino acids. Trimming removed 2 bases at V and 2 bases at J, with 9 bases between. Germline assignment: CDR1 SGHDN and CDR2 FVKESK. As DNA, the CDR3 is TGTGCCAGCAGCCAAAGGGGAGGTAACACTGAAGCTTTCTTT. Translation: CASSQRGGNTEAFF. Filled out from reference TRBV14 and TRBJ1-1, the complete variable domain reads EAGVTQFPSHSVIEKGQTVTLRCDPISGHDNLYWYRRVMGKEIKFLLHFVKESKQDESGMPNNRFLAERTGGTYSTLKVQPAELEDSGVYFCASSQRGGNTEAFFGQGTRLTVV.

Here the CDR3 reads CSSKVGTDGGYTF. As DNA, the CDR3 is TGCAGCTCGAAAGTGGGGACAGACGGCGGCTACACCTTC. The genes are TRBV29-1 and TRBJ1-2; 7 bases line up with TRBD1. This CDR3 comprises 13 residues. After removal of 8 bases from V and 8 bases from J, the junction contained 14 bases not matched to a gene. From germline, CDR1 is SQVTM and CDR2 ANQGSEA.

The V and J genes are TRBV5-1 and TRBJ1-1; a possible D gene is TRBD1 (6 bases). Trimming removed 5 bases at V and 5 bases at J, with 22 bases between. Germline assignment: CDR1 SGHRS and CDR2 YFSETQ. The CDR3 has 16 amino acids. The CDR3 sequence: CASRERRTDLRTEAFF. CDR3 DNA sequence: TGCGCCAGCAGGGAGAGAAGGACAGACTTGAGGACTGAAGCTTTCTTT.

This chain links TRBV27 with TRBJ1-6, with TRBD1 matching 9 bases. Germline loops: CDR1 MNHEY, CDR2 SMNVEV (reference sequence). The CDR3 is 13 residues long. V shed 5 bases, J shed 10 bases, and the junction held 3 bases outside the gene matches. Written as DNA, the CDR3 is TGTGCCAGCAGTGCGGACAGGGGCTCACCCCTCCACTTT. Translated, it gives CASSADRGSPLHF.

The chain combines TRBV7-2 with TRBJ1-4; weak D call: TRBD1 (6 bases). CDR1 SGHTA and CDR2 FQGNSA come from the germline V gene. V was shortened by 3 bases and J by 8 bases, with 7 bases between the two germline ends. This CDR3 is built from 12 residues. The CDR3 bases are TGTGCCAGCAGCTTTGGACAGGAAAAACTGTTTTTT. Protein: CASSFGQEKLFF.

The gene calls are TRBV13 and TRBJ2-5, with TRBD1 matching over 7 bases. In germline, CDR1 is PRHDT, CDR2 FYEKMQ (reference sequence). The CDR3 is 14 amino acids. Trimming cost V 3 bases and J 4 bases; bases outside gene matches: 5. DNA for the CDR3: TGTGCCAGCAGCTTTATGACAGGGAGAGAGACCCAGTACTTC. It yields the protein CASSFMTGRETQYF.

V gene TRBV11-1 combines with J gene TRBJ2-3; the D gene is possibly TRBD2 (6 bases). The germline V gene encodes CDR1 SGHAT and CDR2 FQDESV (reference sequence). This CDR3 has 15 residues. Trimming cost V 5 bases and J 1 base, with 13 bases left between them. As DNA, the CDR3 is TGTGCCAGCAGCCCCGGGGTAGCGGGCACAGATACGCAGTATTTT. It yields the protein CASSPGVAGTDTQYF.

The gene calls are TRBV11-2 and TRBJ1-1; D is possibly TRBD1 (6 bases). V lost 2 bases and J 1 base, leaving 11 bases between the germline ends. This CDR3 comprises 15 residues. The germline V gene encodes CDR1 SGHAT and CDR2 FQNNGV. CDR3 DNA: TGTGCCAGCAGCTTACAGACAGGCACGAACACTGAAGCTTTCTTT. It translates to CASSLQTGTNTEAFF.

V and J are TRBV7-9 and TRBJ2-5, with TRBD2 identical over 11 bases. The V and J ends lost 5 bases and 1 base, in that order; junction bases with no gene match: 6. The length of the CDR3 is 16 residues. CDR1 is SEHNR and CDR2 is FQNEAQ in the germline V gene (reference sequence). The CDR3 nucleotides read TGTGCCAGCAGCCAGGGGCTAGCGGGGGGCCAAGAGACCCAGTACTTC. It specifies CASSQGLAGGQETQYF.

This chain links TRBV11-2 with TRBJ1-4; D possibly corresponds to TRBD1 (5 bases). The germline CDR1 and CDR2 sequences are SGHAT and FQNNGV. This CDR3 contains 12 residues. Trimming shortened V by 1 base and J by 16 bases, and 13 bases separated the two germline ends. The CDR3 spells CASSLAGGYQFF. The CDR3 nucleotides are TGTGCCAGCAGCTTAGCGGGGGGGTATCAGTTTTTT.

The J gene is TRBJ2-7, the V gene TRBV5-1, with 8 bases that match TRBD1. The CDR3 consists of 16 residues. Germline V gene lookup returns CDR1 SGHRS and CDR2 YFSETQ. V shed 3 bases, J shed 2 bases, and the junction held 10 bases outside the gene matches. The CDR3 protein is CASSSYGQGSPYEQYF. Here the CDR3 DNA reads TGCGCCAGCAGCTCTTATGGACAGGGAAGCCCCTACGAGCAGTACTTC.

This clone was seen a single time. The DNA for the CDR3 is TGTGCCAGCAGTTTATCCCGGGGGGGGAAAGGATACAATGAGCAGTTCTTC. It specifies CASSLSRGGKGYNEQFF. The V and J genes are TRBV27 and TRBJ2-1; the match to TRBD2 covers 8 bases. Germline V gene data show CDR1 as MNHEY and CDR2 as SMNVEV (reference sequence). The J segment lost 4 bases and the V segment lost 0 bases, leaving 8 bases of the junction unmatched. This CDR3 is built from 17 residues.

The chain is built from TRBV4-1 and TRBJ1-3; D remains unclear. The CDR3 has 17 amino acids. The V gene's germline CDR1 is MGHRA and CDR2 YSYEKL. V shed 1 base and J shed 0 bases, with 13 bases lying between them. The CDR3 region is CASSQVTSGRSGNTIYF. The DNA for the CDR3 is TGCGCCAGCAGCCAAGTCACCTCAGGCCGCTCTGGAAACACCATATATTTT.